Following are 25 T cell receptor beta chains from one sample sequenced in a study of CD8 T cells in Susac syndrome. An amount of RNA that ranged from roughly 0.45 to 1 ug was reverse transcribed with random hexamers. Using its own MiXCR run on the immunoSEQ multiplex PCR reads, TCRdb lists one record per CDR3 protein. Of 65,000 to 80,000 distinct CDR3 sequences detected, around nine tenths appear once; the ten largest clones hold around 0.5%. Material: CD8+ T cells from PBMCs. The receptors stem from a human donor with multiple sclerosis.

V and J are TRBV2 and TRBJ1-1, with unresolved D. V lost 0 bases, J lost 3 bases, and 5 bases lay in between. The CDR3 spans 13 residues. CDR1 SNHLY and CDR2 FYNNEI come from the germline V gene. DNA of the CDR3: TGTGCCAGCAGTGAAGCGGGGTACACTGAAGCTTTCTTT. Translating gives CASSEAGYTEAFF.

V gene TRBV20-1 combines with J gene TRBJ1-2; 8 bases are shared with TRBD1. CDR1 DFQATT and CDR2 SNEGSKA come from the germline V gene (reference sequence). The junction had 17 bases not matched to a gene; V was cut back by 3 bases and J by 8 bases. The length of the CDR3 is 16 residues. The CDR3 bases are TGCAGTGCTAGGGAGCCCCAGGGGGCTTGGGGGGGCGGCTACACCTTC. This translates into CSAREPQGAWGGGYTF.

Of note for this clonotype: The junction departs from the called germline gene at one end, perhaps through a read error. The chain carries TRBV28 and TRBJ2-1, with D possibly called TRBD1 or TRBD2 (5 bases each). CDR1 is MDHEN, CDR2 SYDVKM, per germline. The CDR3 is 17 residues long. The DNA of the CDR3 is TGTGCCAGCAGCTTATCGATCTTGGGGGATACCTACAATGAGCAGTTCTTC. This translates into CASSLSILGDTYNEQFF.

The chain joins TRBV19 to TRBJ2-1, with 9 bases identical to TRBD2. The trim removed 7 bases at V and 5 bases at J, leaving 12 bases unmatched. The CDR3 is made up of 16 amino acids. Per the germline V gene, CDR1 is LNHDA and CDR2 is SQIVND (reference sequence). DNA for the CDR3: TGTGCCAGTACGCCACAGGGACTAGCACCCCACAATGAGCAGTTCTTC. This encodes CASTPQGLAPHNEQFF.

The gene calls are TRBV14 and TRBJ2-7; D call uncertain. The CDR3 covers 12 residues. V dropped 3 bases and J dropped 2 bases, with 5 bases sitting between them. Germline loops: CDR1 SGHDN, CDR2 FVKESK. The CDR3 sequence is CASSQQPYEQYF. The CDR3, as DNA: TGTGCCAGCAGCCAGCAGCCCTACGAGCAGTACTTC.

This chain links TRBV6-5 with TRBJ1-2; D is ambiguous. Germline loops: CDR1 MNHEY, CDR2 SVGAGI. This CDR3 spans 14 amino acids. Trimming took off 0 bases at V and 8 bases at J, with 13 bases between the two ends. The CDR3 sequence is CASSYSSGSGGYTF. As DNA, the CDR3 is TGTGCCAGCAGTTACTCATCGGGGAGTGGAGGCTACACCTTC.

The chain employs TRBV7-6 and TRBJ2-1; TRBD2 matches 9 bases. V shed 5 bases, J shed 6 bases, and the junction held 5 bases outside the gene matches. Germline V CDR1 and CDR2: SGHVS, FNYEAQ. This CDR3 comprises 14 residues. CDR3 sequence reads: CASSTGTSSNEQFF. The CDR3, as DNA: TGTGCCAGCAGCACCGGGACTAGCAGCAATGAGCAGTTCTTC.

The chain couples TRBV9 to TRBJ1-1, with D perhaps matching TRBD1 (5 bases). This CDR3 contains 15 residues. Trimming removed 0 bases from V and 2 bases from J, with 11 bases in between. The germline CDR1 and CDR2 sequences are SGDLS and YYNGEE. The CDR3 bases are TGTGCCAGCAGCGTAGTTACGGGGACCAACACTGAAGCTTTCTTT. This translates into CASSVVTGTNTEAFF.

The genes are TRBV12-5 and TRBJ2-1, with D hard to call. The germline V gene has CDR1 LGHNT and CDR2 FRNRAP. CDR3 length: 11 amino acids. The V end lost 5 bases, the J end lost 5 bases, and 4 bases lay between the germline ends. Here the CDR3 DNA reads TGTGCTAGTGGTCTGGACAATGAGCAGTTCTTC. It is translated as CASGLDNEQFF.

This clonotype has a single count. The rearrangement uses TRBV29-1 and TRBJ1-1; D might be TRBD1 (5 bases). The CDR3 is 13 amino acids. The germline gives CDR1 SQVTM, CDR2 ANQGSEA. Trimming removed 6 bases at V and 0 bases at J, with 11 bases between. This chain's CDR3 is CSVVGRMNTEAFF. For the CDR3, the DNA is TGCAGCGTCGTGGGACGGATGAACACTGAAGCTTTCTTT.

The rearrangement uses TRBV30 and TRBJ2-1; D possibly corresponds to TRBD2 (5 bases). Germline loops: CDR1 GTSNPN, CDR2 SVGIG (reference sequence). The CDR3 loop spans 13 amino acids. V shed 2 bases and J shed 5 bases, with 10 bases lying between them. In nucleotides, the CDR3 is TGTGCCTGGAGTCTTTTGGGAGACAATGAGCAGTTCTTC. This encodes CAWSLLGDNEQFF.

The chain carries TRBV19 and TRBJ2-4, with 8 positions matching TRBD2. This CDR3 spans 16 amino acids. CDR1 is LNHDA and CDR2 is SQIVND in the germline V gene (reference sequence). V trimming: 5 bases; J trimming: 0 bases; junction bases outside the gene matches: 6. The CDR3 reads CASSRTSGLAKNIQYF. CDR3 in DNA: TGTGCCAGTAGTCGCACTAGCGGATTAGCCAAAAACATTCAGTACTTC.

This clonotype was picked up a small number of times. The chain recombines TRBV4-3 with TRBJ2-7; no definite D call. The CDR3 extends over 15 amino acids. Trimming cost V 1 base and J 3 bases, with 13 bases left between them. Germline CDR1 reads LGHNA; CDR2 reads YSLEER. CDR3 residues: CASSQGRSPFYEQYF. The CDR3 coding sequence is TGCGCCAGCAGCCAAGGTCGGTCCCCGTTCTACGAGCAGTACTTC.

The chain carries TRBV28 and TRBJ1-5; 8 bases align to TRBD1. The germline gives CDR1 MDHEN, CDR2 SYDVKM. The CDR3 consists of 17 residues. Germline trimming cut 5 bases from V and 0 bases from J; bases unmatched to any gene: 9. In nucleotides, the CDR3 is TGTGCCAGCAGTACACATACAGGGGGGAGTAGCAATCAGCCCCAGCATTTT. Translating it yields CASSTHTGGSSNQPQHF.

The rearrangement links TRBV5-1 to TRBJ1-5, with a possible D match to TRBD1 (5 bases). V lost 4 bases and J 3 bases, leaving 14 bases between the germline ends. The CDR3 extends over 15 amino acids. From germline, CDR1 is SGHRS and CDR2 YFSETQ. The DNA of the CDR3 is TGCGCCAGCAGCCCCGACAGCTTCCTCAATCAGCCCCAGCATTTT. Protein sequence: CASSPDSFLNQPQHF.

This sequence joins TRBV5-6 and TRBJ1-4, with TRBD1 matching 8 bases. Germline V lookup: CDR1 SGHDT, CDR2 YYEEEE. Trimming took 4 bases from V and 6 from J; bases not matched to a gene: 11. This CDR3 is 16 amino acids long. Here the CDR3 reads CASSPGQGRPDEKLFF. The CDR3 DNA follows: TGTGCCAGCAGCCCCGGACAGGGAAGGCCGGATGAAAAACTGTTTTTT.

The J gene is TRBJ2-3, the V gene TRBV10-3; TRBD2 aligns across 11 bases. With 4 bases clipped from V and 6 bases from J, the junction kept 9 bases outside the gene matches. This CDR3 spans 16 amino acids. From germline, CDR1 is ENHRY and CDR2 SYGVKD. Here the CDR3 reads CAISAPIAGGPDTQYF. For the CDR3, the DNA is TGTGCCATCAGTGCCCCCATAGCGGGAGGGCCGGATACGCAGTATTTT.

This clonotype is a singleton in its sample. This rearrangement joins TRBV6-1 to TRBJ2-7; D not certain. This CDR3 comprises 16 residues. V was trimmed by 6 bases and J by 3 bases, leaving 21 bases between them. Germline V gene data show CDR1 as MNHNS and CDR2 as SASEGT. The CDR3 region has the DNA TGTGCCAGCAGCCCCGAGCCGGATCCTCGATTCTACGAGCAGTACTTC. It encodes CASSPEPDPRFYEQYF.

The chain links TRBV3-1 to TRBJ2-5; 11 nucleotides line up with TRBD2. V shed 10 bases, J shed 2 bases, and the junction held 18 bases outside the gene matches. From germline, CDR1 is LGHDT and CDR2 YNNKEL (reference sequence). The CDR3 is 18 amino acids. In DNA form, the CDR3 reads TGTGCCATCCCGGGGGCGACTAGCGGGGAATCAGCACAAGAGACCCAGTACTTC. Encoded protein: CAIPGATSGESAQETQYF.

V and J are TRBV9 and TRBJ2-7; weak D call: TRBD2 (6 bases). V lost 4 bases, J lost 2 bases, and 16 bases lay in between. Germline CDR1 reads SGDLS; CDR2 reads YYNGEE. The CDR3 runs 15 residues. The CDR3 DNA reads TGTGCCAGCAGCCCGGTGGGGGGAGCCACCTACGAGCAGTACTTC. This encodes CASSPVGGATYEQYF.

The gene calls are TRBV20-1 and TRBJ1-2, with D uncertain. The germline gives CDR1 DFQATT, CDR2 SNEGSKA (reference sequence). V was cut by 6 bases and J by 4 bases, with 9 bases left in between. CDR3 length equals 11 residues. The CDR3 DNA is TGCAGTGCCAGATCGGTCTATGGCTACACCTTC. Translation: CSARSVYGYTF.

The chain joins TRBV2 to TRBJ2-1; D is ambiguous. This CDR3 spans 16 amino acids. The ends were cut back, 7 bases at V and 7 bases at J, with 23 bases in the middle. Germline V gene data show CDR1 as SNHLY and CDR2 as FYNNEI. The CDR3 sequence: CASTPQKAFSVNEQFF. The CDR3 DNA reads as TGTGCCAGCACTCCTCAGAAGGCCTTTAGTGTGAATGAGCAGTTCTTC.

CDR3 protein: CASSMLGGAGVSEQYF. Written as DNA, the CDR3 is TGTGCCAGTAGTATGCTCGGAGGGGCGGGAGTCAGCGAGCAGTACTTC. This chain uses TRBV19 with TRBJ2-7, with 7 positions matching TRBD2. Germline V CDR1 and CDR2: LNHDA, SQIVND (reference sequence). This CDR3 has 16 amino acids. With 3 bases clipped from V and 6 bases from J, the junction kept 14 bases outside the gene matches.

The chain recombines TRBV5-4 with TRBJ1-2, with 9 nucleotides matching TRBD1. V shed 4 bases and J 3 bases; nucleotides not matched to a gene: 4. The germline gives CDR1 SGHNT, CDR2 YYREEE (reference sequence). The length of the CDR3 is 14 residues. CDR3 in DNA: TGTGCCAGCAGCCAGGACAGGGGTGACTATGGCTACACCTTC. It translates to CASSQDRGDYGYTF.

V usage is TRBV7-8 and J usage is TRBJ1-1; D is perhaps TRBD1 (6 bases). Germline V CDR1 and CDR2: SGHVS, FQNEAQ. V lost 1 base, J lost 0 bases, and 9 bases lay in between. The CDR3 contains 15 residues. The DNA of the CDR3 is TGTGCCAGCAGCTTAGATGGGACATTGAACACTGAAGCTTTCTTT. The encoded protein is CASSLDGTLNTEAFF.